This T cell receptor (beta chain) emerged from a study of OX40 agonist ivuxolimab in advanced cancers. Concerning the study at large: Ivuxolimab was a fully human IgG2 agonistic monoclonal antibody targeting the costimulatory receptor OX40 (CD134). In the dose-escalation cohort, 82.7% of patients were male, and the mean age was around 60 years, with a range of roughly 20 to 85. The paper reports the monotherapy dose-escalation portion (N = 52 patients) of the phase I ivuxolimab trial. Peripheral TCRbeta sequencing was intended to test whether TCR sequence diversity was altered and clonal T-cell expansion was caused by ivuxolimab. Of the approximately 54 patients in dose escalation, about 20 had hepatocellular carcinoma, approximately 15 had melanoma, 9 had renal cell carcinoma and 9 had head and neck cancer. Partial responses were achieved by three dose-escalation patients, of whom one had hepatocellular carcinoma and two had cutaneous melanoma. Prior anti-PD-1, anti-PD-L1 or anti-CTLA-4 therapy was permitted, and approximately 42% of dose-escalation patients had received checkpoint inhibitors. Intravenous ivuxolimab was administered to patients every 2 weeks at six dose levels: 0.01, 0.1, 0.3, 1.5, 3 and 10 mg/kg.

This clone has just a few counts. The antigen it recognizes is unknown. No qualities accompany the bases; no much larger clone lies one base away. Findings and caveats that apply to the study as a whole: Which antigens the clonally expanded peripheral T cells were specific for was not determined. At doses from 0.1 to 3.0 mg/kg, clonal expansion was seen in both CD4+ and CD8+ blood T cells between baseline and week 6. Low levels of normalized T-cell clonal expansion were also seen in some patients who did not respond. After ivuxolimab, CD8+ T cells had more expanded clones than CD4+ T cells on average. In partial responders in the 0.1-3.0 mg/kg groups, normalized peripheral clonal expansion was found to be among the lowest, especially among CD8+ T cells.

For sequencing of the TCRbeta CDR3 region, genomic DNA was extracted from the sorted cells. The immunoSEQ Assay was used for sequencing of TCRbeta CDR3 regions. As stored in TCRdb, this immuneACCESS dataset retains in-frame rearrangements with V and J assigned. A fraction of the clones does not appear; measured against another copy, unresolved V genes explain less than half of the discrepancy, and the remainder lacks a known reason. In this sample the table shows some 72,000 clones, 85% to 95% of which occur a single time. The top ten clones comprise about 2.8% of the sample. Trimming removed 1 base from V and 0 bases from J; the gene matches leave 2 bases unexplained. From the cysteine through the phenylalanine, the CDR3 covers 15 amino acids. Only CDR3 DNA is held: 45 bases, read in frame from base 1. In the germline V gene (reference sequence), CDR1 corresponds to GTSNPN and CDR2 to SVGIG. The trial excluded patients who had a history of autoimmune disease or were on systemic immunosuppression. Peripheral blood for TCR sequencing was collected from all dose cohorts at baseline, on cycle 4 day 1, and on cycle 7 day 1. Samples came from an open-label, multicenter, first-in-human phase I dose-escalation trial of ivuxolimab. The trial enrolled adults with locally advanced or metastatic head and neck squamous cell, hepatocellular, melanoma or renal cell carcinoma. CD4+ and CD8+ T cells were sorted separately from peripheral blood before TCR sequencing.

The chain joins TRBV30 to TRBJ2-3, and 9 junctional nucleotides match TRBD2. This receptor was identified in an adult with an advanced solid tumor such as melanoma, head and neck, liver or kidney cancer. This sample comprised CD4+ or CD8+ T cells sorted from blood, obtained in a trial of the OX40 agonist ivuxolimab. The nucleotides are TGTGCCTGGAGTGCCCTAGCGGGGAGCACAGATACGCAGTATTTT. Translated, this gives CAWSALAGSTDTQYF.